A single T cell receptor (beta chain) is shown here with its context. Its cognate antigen is unknown. The sample belongs to a study of beta chain features in type 1 diabetes. Study-wide findings and caveats: Type 1 diabetes patients had TCRB CDR3s that were shorter (moderately but significantly so) in all four CD4+ subsets. Sequencing used cDNA, and cells with high TCR expression could therefore be over-represented. A potential influence of HLA type upon TCRB rearrangement remained unresolved herein.

TCRB transcripts that were expressed got sequenced, as all of the isolated RNA had been reverse transcribed. Sequenced by immunoSEQ multiplex PCR; TCRdb stores in-frame clones only, minus some. The table lists 200,000 to 250,000 clones, more than 15% of them singletons, with 0.065% to 0.1% in the top ten. The CDR3 sequence is 12 residues long. The V end lost 5 bases, the J end lost 5 bases, and 9 bases lay between the germline ends. Germline values: CDR1 SGHTA, CDR2 FQGNSA. A single heparinised draw of about 100 mL on average was taken per donor. The V and J genes are TRBV7-2 and TRBJ1-2; maybe TRBD1 (5 bases). Sequencing used naive CD4+ T cells from blood. This clonotype originated in a man aged 25-40 years with type 1 diabetes. For the CDR3, the DNA is TGTGCCAGCAGCAGAGACAGATATGGCTACACCTTC. This codes for CASSRDRYGYTF.